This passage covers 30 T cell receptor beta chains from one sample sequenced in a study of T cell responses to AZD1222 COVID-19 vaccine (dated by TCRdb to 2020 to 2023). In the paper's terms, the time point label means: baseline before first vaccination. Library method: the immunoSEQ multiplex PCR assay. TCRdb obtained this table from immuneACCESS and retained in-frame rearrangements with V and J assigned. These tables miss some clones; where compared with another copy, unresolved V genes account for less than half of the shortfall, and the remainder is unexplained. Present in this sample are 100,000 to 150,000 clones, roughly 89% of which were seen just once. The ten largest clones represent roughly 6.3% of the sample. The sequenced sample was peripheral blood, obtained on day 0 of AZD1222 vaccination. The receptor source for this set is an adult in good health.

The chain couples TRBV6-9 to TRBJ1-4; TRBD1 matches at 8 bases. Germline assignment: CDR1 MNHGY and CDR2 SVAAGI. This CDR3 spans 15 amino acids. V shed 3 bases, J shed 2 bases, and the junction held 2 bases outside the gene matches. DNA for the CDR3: TGTGCCAGCAGTTACAGGGGGCGGACTAATGAAAAACTGTTTTTT. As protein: CASSYRGRTNEKLFF.

The CDR3 loop is CSVGEQGKEKLFF. CDR3 bases: TGCAGTGTGGGGGAACAGGGGAAAGAAAAACTGTTTTTT. The chain recombines TRBV29-1 with TRBJ1-4; TRBD1 matches at 7 bases. The CDR3 contains 13 residues. The germline CDR1 and CDR2 sequences are SQVTM and ANQGSEA.

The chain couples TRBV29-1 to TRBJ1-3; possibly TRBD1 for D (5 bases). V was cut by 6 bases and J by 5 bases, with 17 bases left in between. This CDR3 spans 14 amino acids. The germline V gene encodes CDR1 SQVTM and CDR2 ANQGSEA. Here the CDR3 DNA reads TGCAGCGTCCTCGGGGGAGACAACCGAAACACCATATATTTT. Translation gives CSVLGGDNRNTIYF.

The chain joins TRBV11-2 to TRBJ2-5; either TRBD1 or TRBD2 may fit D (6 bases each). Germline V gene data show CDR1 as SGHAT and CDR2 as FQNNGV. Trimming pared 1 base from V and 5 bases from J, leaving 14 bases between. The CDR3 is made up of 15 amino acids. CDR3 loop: CASSLVVGGGETQYF. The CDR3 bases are TGTGCCAGCAGCTTAGTAGTGGGGGGCGGGGAGACCCAGTACTTC. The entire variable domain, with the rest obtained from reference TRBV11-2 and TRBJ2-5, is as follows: EAGVAQSPRYKIIEKRQSVAFWCNPISGHATLYWYQQILGQGPKLLIQFQNNGVVDDSQLPKDRFSAERLKGVDSTLKIQPAKLEDSAVYLCASSLVVGGGETQYFGPGTRLLVL.

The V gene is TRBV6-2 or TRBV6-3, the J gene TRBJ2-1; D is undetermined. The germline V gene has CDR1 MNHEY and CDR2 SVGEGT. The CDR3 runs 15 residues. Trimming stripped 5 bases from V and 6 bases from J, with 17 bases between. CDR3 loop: CASSPHQPQFNEQFF. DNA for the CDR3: TGTGCCAGCAGTCCCCATCAGCCTCAATTCAATGAGCAGTTCTTC.

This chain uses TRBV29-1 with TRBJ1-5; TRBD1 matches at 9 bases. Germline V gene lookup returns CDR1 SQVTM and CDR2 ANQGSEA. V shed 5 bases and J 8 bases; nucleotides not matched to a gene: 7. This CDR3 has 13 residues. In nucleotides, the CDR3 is TGCAGCGTTCGAACAGGGGGCTTGGAGCCCCAGCATTTT. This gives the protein CSVRTGGLEPQHF.

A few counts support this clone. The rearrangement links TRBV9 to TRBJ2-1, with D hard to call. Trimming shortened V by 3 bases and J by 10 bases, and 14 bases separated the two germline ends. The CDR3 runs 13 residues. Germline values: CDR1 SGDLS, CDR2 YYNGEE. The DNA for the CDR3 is TGTGCCAGCAGCGACCGGGTGACCTCGGAGCAGTTCTTC. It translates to CASSDRVTSEQFF.

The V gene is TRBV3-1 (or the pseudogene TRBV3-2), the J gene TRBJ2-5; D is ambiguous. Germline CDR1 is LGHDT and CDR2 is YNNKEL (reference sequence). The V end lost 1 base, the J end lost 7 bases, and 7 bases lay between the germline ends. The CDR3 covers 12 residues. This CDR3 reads CASSQAEGTQYF. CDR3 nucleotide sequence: TGTGCCAGCAGCCAAGCCGAAGGGACCCAGTACTTC.

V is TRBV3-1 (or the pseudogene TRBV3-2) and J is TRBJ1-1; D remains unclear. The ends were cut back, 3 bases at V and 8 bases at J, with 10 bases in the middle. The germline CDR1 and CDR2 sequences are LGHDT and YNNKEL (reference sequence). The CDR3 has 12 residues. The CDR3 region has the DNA TGTGCCAGCAGCCAGGTGGGAATAGAAGCTTTCTTT. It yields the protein CASSQVGIEAFF.

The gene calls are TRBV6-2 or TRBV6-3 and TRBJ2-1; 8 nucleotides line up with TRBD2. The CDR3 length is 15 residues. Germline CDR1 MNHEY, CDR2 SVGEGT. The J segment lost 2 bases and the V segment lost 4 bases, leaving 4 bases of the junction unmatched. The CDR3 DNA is TGTGCCAGCAGTTCCCAACTAGCGGCCTACAATGAGCAGTTCTTC. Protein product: CASSSQLAAYNEQFF.

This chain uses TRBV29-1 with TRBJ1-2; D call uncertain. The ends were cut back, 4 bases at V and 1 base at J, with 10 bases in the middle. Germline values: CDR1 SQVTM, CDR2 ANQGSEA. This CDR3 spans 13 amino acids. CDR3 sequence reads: CSVGIGFNYGYTF. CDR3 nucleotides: TGCAGCGTTGGAATTGGGTTTAACTATGGCTACACCTTC.

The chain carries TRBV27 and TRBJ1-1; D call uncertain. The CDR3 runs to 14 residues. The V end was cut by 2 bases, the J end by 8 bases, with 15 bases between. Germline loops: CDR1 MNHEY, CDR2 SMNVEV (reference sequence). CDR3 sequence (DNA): TGTGCCAGCAGTTTAAAACCGGGTGGCCTCGAAGCTTTCTTT. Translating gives CASSLKPGGLEAFF.

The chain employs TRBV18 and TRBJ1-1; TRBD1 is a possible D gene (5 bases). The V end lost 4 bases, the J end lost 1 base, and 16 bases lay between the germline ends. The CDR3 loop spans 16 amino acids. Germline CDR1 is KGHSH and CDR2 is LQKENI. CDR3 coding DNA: TGTGCCAGCTCACTGAACCCCCTCACAGGGAACACTGAAGCTTTCTTT. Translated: CASSLNPLTGNTEAFF.

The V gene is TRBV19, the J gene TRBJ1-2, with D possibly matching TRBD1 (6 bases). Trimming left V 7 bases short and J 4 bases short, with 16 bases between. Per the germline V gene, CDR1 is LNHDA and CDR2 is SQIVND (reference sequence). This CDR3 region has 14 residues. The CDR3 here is CASTKGGVGYGYTF. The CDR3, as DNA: TGTGCCAGTACCAAGGGGGGTGTAGGCTATGGCTACACCTTC. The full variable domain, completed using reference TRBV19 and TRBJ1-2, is DGGITQSPKYLFRKEGQNVTLSCEQNLNHDAMYWYRQDPGQGLRLIYYSQIVNDFQKGDIAEGYSVSREKKESFPLTVTSAQKNPTAFYLCASTKGGVGYGYTFGSGTRLTVV.

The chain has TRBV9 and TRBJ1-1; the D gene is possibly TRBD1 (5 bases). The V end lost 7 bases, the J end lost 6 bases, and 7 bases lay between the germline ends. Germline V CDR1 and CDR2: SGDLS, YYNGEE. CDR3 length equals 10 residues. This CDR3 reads CASGDAEAFF. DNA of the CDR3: TGTGCCAGCGGGGACGCTGAAGCTTTCTTT.

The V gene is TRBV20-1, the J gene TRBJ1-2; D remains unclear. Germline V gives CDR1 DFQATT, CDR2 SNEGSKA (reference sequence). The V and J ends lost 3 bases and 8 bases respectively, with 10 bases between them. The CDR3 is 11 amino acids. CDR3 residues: CSASGVIGYTF. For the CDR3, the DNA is TGCAGTGCTAGTGGGGTAATCGGCTACACCTTC.

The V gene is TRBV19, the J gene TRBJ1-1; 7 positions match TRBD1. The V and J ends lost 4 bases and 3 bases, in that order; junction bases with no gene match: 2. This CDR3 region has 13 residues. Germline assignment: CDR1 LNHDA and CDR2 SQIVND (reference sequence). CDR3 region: CASSRDSYTEAFF. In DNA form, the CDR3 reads TGTGCCAGTAGTAGGGACAGCTACACTGAAGCTTTCTTT.

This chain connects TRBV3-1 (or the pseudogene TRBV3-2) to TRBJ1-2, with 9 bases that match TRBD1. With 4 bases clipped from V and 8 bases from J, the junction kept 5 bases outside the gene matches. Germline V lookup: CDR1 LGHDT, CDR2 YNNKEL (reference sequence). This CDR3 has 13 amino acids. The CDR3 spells CASSLQGAEGYTF. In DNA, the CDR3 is TGTGCCAGCAGCCTACAGGGGGCGGAGGGCTACACCTTC.

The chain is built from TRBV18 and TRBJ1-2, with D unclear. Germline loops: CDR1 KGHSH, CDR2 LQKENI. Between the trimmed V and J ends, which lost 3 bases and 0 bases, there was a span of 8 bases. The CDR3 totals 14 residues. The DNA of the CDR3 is TGTGCCAGCTCACCGAAGGATACTAACTATGGCTACACCTTC. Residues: CASSPKDTNYGYTF.

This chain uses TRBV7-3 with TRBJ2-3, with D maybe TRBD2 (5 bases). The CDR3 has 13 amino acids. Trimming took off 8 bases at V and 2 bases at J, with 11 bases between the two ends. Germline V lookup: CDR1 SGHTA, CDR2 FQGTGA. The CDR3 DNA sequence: TGTGCCAGCTCATCGGGGAACACAGATACGCAGTATTTT. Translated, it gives CASSSGNTDTQYF. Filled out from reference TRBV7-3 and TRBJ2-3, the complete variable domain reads GAGVSQTPSNKVTEKGKYVELRCDPISGHTALYWYRQSLGQGPEFLIYFQGTGAADDSGLPNDRFFAVRPEGSVSTLKIQRTERGDSAVYLCASSSGNTDTQYFGPGTRLTVL.

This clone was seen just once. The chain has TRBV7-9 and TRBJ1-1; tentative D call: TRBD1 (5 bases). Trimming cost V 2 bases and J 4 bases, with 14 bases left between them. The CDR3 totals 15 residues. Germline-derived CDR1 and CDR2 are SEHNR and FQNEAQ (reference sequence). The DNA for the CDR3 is TGTGCCAGCAGCTTACAAGAGGGGAAAAGCACTGAAGCTTTCTTT. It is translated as CASSLQEGKSTEAFF.

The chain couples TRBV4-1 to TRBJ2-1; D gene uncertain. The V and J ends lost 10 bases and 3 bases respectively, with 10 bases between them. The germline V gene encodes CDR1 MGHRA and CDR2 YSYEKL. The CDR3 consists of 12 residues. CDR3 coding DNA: TGCGCCACCTCTGGGGTCTACAATGAGCAGTTCTTC. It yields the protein CATSGVYNEQFF.

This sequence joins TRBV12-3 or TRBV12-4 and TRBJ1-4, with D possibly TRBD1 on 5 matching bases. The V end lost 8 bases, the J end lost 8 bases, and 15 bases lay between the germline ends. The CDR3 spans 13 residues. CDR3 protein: CASAWGQGEKLFF. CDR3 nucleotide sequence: TGTGCCAGCGCATGGGGCCAAGGGGAAAAACTGTTTTTT.

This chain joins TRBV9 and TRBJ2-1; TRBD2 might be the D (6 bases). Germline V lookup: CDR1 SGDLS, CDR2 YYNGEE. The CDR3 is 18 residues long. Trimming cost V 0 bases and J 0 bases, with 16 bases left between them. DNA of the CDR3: TGTGCCAGCAGCGTAGTTGCGGGAAAACTAGGCTCCTACAATGAGCAGTTCTTC. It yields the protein CASSVVAGKLGSYNEQFF.

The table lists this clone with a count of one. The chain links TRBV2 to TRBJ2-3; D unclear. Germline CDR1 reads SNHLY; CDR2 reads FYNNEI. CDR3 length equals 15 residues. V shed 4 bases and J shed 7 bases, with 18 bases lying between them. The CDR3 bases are TGTGCCAGCAGTGGAAACCTAGGATTCCGGAATACGCAGTATTTT. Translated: CASSGNLGFRNTQYF.

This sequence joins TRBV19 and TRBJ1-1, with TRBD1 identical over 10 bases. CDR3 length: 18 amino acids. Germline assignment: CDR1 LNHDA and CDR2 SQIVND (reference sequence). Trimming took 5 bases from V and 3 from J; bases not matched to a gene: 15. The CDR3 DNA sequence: TGTGCCAGTAGTGCGATTTGGCGACAGGGGGCGCAGTACACTGAAGCTTTCTTT. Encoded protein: CASSAIWRQGAQYTEAFF.

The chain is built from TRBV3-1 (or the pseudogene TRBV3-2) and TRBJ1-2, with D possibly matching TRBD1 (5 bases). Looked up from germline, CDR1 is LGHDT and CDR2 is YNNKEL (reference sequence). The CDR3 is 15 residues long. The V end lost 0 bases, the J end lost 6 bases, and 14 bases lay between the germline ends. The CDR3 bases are TGTGCCAGCAGCCAAGATCTATCAGGGTCGGATGGCTACACCTTC. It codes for CASSQDLSGSDGYTF.

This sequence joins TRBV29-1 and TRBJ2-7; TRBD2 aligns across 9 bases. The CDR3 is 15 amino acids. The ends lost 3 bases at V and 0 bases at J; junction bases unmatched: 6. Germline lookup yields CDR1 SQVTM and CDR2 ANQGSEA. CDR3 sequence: CSVEGSGGISYEQYF. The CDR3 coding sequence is TGCAGCGTTGAGGGAAGCGGGGGGATCTCCTACGAGCAGTACTTC.

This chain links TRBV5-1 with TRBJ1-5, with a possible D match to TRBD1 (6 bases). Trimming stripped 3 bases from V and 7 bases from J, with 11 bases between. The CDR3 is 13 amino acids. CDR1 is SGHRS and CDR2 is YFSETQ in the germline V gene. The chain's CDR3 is CASSYREGQPQHF. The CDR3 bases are TGCGCCAGCAGCTACAGGGAGGGCCAGCCCCAGCATTTT.

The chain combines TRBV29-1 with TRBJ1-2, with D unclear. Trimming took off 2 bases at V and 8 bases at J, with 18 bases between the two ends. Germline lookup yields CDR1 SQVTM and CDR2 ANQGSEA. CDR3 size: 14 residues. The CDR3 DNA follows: TGCAGCGTTGAACATATTTCGTACAGTGACGGCTACACCTTC. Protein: CSVEHISYSDGYTF.